This T cell receptor beta chain is drawn from a study of beta chain features in type 1 diabetes. Overall study results and limits: TCRB CDR3s from Type 1 diabetes patients were moderately but significantly shorter in all four CD4+ subsets.

This clone has just one count. Its antigen is currently unknown. Averaging approximately 0.11 L, one heparinised blood draw was given by each donor. Expressed TCRB transcripts were sequenced, since all the RNA that had been isolated was reverse transcribed. Clones were read by immunoSEQ multiplex PCR, and TCRdb kept only the in-frame ones, dropping some. The data contain 20,000 to 30,000 clones, roughly 66% of them singletons. The sample consisted of Tregs from blood. The source is a man in his late teens or twenties with type 1 diabetes.

The CDR3: CAISGQGSLLEAFF. The CDR3 bases are TGTGCCATCAGTGGTCAGGGGTCGCTCCTTGAAGCTTTCTTT. V usage is TRBV10-3 and J usage is TRBJ1-1, with a possible D match to TRBD1 (6 bases). The CDR3 runs to 14 residues. V was trimmed by 4 bases and J by 7 bases, leaving 16 bases between them. The germline V gene has CDR1 ENHRY and CDR2 SYGVKD.